This T cell receptor (beta chain) was documented in a study of Ad26.COV2.S vaccination and SARS-CoV-2 variants. Across the whole study: Within the COV1001 Ad26.COV2.S trial arm, the donor was enrolled. General study results and limits: Responses of T cells in total may have been underestimated by the TCR breadth and depth analyses. After vaccination, reports described spike-specific CD8+ and CD4+ T cell responses as showing substantial breadth.

Turning to this clone: The antigen is not known.

The sample's treatment: roughly 19 received Ad26.COV2.S at low or high dose, single or two shots; about 5 received placebo; per-sample allocation not given. Material that was analyzed had been drawn on day 63 after the first vaccine or placebo injection. Donor was an adult aged 18-55 years in Boston. Sequencing was performed with immunoSEQ multiplex PCR; in TCRdb, only in-frame clones are kept and a portion is missing. The table lists about 680,000 clones, 70% to 90% of them singletons, with approximately 1.5% in the top ten. V lost 8 bases and J lost 3, with 10 bases in between. The germline V gene has CDR1 ENHRY and CDR2 SYGVKD. The CDR3 has 12 residues.

This clonotype was obtained from a person aged 18 to 59 who received the Ad26.COV2.S COVID-19 vaccine or a placebo. The V call is TRBV10-3, the J call TRBJ2-5; D call uncertain. The specimen comprised peripheral blood, sampled in a trial of Ad26.COV2.S vaccine versus placebo. The CDR3 protein is CAIGPVEETQYF. The CDR3 DNA is TGTGCCATCGGCCCAGTAGAAGAGACCCAGTACTTC.